A selection of T cell receptor beta chains follows, all from one sample in a study of shared clonotypes between healthy human individuals. The data were produced by immunoSEQ multiplex PCR, yet TCRdb's version contains in-frame clones alone and is incomplete. In the table there are around 2,000,000 clones, 85% to 95% of which are singletons. Sequenced sample: naive CD8+ T cells from PBMCs. The receptors shown here come from a man between 18 and 29 years old in good health. Some clones in this sample may be carry-over from other donors' samples. The CDR3 runs from the conserved cysteine through the conserved F or W. A D gene is named only where the DNA matches it firmly. Clone size is given for some rows only: seen once, a few or many times, or a class if the clone is expanded.

clone_size j_call v_call d_call cdr3_nt cdr3_aa
NA TRBJ2-1 TRBV13 TRBD2 TGTGCCAGCAGCCCATCGCGTCTAGCGGGAGGGCCTTATGAGCAGTTCTTC CASSPSRLAGGPYEQFF
once TRBJ1-2 TRBV18 NA TGTGCCAGCTCAGTGGGTGGCGGTCAGGAGTCTGGCTACACCTTC CASSVGGGQESGYTF
NA TRBJ2-7 TRBV29-1 NA TGCAGCGCAAGACTCGGCTACGAGCAGTACTTC CSARLGYEQYF
NA TRBJ2-2 TRBV4-3 NA TGCGCCAGCAGCCAAGTCTTTCCCAGCGCCGGGGAGCTGTTTTTT CASSQVFPSAGELFF
NA TRBJ1-1 TRBV10-1 TRBD1 TGCGCCAGCAGTACCCAGACAGGGGGGAACACTGAAGCTTTCTTT CASSTQTGGNTEAFF
NA TRBJ2-5 TRBV19 NA TGTGCCAGTACCATAGGTAGCGGTACCAGAAAGCCAGAGACCCAGTACTTC CASTIGSGTRKPETQYF
once TRBJ1-5 TRBV28 TRBD1 TGTGCCAGCAGAAACAGGGACAGGACCTTCCTGAGGCAGCCCCAGCATTTT CASRNRDRTFLRQPQHF
NA TRBJ2-2 TRBV9 NA TGTGCCAGCAGCGTAGACGGGCTCAACACCGGGGAGCTGTTTTTT CASSVDGLNTGELFF
NA TRBJ2-3 TRBV29-1 NA TGCAGCGTTGAAGAGTGGGGGGACCGAGGAGCCGGGAGATGGACAGATACGCAGTATTTT CSVEEWGDRGAGRWTDTQYF
NA TRBJ2-7 TRBV10-2 NA TGCGCCAGCAGTGAGTCGGGGGTGTACGAGCAGTACTTC CASSESGVYEQYF
NA TRBJ1-2 TRBV7-9 NA TGTGCCAGCAGCCCGGCTCCCATAACGGACTATGGCTACACCTTC CASSPAPITDYGYTF
NA TRBJ2-2 TRBV11-2 NA TGTGCCAGCAGCTATCAGAGGCGTAGTCACACCGGGGAGCTGTTTTTT CASSYQRRSHTGELFF
NA TRBJ2-3 TRBV7-6 TRBD2 TGTGCCAGCAGCTCGCCGACTAGCGGAAAAAATACGCAGTATTTT CASSSPTSGKNTQYF
NA TRBJ2-5 TRBV28 TRBD1 TGTGCCAGCAGTTCTCGGACAGGGAAGGGAGAGACCCAGTACTTC CASSSRTGKGETQYF
NA TRBJ1-6 TRBV4-1 NA TGCGCCAGCAGCCAAGGGGAAGGGCCTGGCCGGGAGCTTCACTTT CASSQGEGPGRELHF
NA TRBJ2-1 TRBV27 NA TGTGCCAGCCAATACAAGTGGGAGGGGGGGGCGATACCCCAGATTAAATACAATGAGCAGTTCTTC CASQYKWEGGAIPQIKYNEQFF
NA TRBJ2-1 TRBV11-2 NA TGTGCCAGCAGCCTTACGTGGGGGGCCTCCTACAATGAGCAGTTCTTC CASSLTWGASYNEQFF
few TRBJ1-1 TRBV7-9 TRBD1 TGTGCCAGCAGGGACAGGGTTAACACTGAAGCTTTCTTT CASRDRVNTEAFF
NA TRBJ2-2 TRBV7-9 TRBD2 TGTGCCAGCAGCCGGCTTCTAGCGGGAGGTCGCACCGGGGAGCTGTTTTTT CASSRLLAGGRTGELFF
NA TRBJ1-5 TRBV6-1 NA TGTGCCAGCAGTGACGTCGCGGGTTACAATCAGCCCCAGCATTTT CASSDVAGYNQPQHF
NA TRBJ2-7 TRBV5-6 NA TGTGCCAGCAGCCCGGCCTCGAGCTCCTACGAGCAGTACTTC CASSPASSSYEQYF
NA TRBJ2-1 TRBV28 NA TGTGCCAGCAGTTTAGTAAAGGGGGGGCATGAGCAGTTCTTC CASSLVKGGHEQFF
NA TRBJ2-1 TRBV7-6 NA TGTGCCAGCAGCTCTCGGGGGGCGTACAATGAGCAGTTCTTC CASSSRGAYNEQFF
NA TRBJ1-4 TRBV7-9 NA TGTGCCAGCAGCCCCCGACAAGATGTAACTAATGAAAAACTGTTTTTT CASSPRQDVTNEKLFF
NA TRBJ1-3 TRBV10-3 NA TGTGCCATCAGTGAGTTGGCGTCGGGGGGAAACACCATATATTTT CAISELASGGNTIYF
NA TRBJ2-3 TRBV9 TRBD2 TGTGCCAGCAGCTACCCTGGGAGGGGTGTCAAACCGGGACCCCAACGGGGAGATACGCAGTATTTT CASSYPGRGVKPGPQRGDTQYF
NA TRBJ2-1 TRBV7-3 TRBD2 TGTGCCAGCAGCTTGCTAGCGGCTTACTACAATGAGCAGTTCTTC CASSLLAAYYNEQFF
NA TRBJ2-7 TRBV4-1 TRBD2 TGCGCCAGCAGCCAAGATTGGAGTCAGGTAGCGGGACACTCCTACGAGCAGTACTTC CASSQDWSQVAGHSYEQYF
NA TRBJ2-1 TRBV5-1 NA TGCGCCAGCAGCTCCCCCGTAATTGACAAGGGGAGCTCCTACAATGAGCAGTTCTTC CASSSPVIDKGSSYNEQFF
NA TRBJ2-3 TRBV19 TRBD2 TGTGCCAGTAGTATTGGCACTAGCGGATACACAGATACGCAGTATTTT CASSIGTSGYTDTQYF
NA TRBJ2-7 TRBV6-1 NA TGTGCCAGCAGTGAATCAAGGGGGGGACTCCTCTACGAGCAGTACTTC CASSESRGGLLYEQYF
once TRBJ2-3 TRBV5-8 TRBD2 TGTGCCAGCAGCTTGGGACTAGCGGACACAGATACGCAGTATTTT CASSLGLADTDTQYF
NA TRBJ2-2 TRBV4-2 NA TGTGCCAGCAGCCAAGATAGCCCAGGGTTCATTTATGACACCGGGGAGCTGTTTTTT CASSQDSPGFIYDTGELFF
NA TRBJ2-7 TRBV5-1 NA TGCGCCAGCAGCCCGGCGCGGAACTACGAGCAGTACTTC CASSPARNYEQYF
NA TRBJ2-7 TRBV5-1 NA TGCGCCAGCAGCTTGCGGTTTGGCCGATACGAGCAGTACTTC CASSLRFGRYEQYF
NA TRBJ2-1 TRBV4-1 TRBD1 TGCGCCAGCAGCCAACGGACAGGGGCTAGCGACAATGAGCAGTTCTTC CASSQRTGASDNEQFF
NA TRBJ2-1 TRBV6-5 TRBD2 TGTGCCAGCACGGGGGGGCGTTGGAATGAGCAGTTCTTC CASTGGRWNEQFF
NA TRBJ2-1 TRBV9 NA TGTGCCAGCAGCGTAGAAATGTTCGCGGGAAAGAGTAATGAGCAGTTCTTC CASSVEMFAGKSNEQFF
few TRBJ1-1 TRBV11-2 NA TGTGCCAGCAGCTTATGGGGGGGCAGTGGAGCTTTCTTT CASSLWGGSGAFF
NA TRBJ1-5 TRBV6-5 TRBD1 TGTGCCAGCAGTAGGGACAGGGGAAGCAATCAGCCCCAGCATTTT CASSRDRGSNQPQHF
NA TRBJ2-7 TRBV28 TRBD1 TGTGCCAGCAGTTTCCGGACAGGGGGTACGTACGAGCAGTACTTC CASSFRTGGTYEQYF
NA TRBJ2-6 TRBV7-3 NA TGTGCCAGCAGCTTAATGGCAGGGATAAGCTCTGGGGCCAACGTCCTGACTTTC CASSLMAGISSGANVLTF
NA TRBJ1-2 TRBV19 NA TGTGCCAGTACGGGTAACTATGGCTACACCTTC CASTGNYGYTF
NA TRBJ1-2 TRBV27 NA TGTGCCAGCAGAGGGAGGCCGCTAGGCTACACCTTC CASRGRPLGYTF
few TRBJ1-1 TRBV28 NA TGTGCCAGCAGTTTGCGGACGGCTGAAGCTTTCTTT CASSLRTAEAFF
once TRBJ1-5 TRBV6-1 TRBD1 TGTGCCAGCAGTGGGGTGACAGGGAGCAATCAGCCCCAGCATTTT CASSGVTGSNQPQHF
NA TRBJ2-3 TRBV7-3 NA TGTGCCAGCAGCTTAGCCCCTTCAGATACGCAGTATTTT CASSLAPSDTQYF
NA TRBJ2-3 TRBV7-9 TRBD2 TGTGCCAGCAGCTCTCTAGCGGGAGCGGATACGCAGTATTTT CASSSLAGADTQYF
NA TRBJ1-4 TRBV4-1 NA TGCGCCAGCAGCCAAGTCGGGAGCTACGAAAAACTGTTTTTT CASSQVGSYEKLFF